The 24 T cell receptor beta chains below all came from one sample that was sequenced in a study of post-analysis software for immune sequencing data. Whole-study findings and limits: Compared with controls, patients had more of roughly five TRBV segments, including TRBV5-6, TRBV5-1 and TRBV20-1.

These receptors' targets are unknown. Unique molecular identifiers featured in each of the TCR beta cDNA libraries. MiXCR, applied by TCRdb to the PCR reads, yields one record per CDR3 protein. The sample consists of hundreds of thousands of distinct CDR3 sequences, about 40% of them appearing once. Sequenced sample: blood. The receptors were gathered from a girl aged 5 to 17 with multiple sclerosis.

The chain couples TRBV29-1 to TRBJ2-6; D possibly corresponds to TRBD2 (5 bases). The germline V and J ends were trimmed by 4 bases and 0 bases, with 10 bases remaining between them. Germline V gives CDR1 SQVTM, CDR2 ANQGSEA. The CDR3 covers 15 residues. CDR3 bases: TGCAGCGTTGGAGAGGGCCTCTCTGGGGCCAACGTCCTGACTTTC. It encodes CSVGEGLSGANVLTF.

The genes are TRBV7-9 and TRBJ1-1; a possible D gene is TRBD1 (5 bases). V lost 3 bases and J 11 bases, leaving 22 bases between the germline ends. The CDR3 extends over 15 amino acids. CDR1 is SEHNR, CDR2 FQNEAQ, per germline (reference sequence). The CDR3 is CASSFRGRPPEEAFF. The CDR3 region has the DNA TGTGCCAGCAGCTTTCGGGGCAGACCACCTGAGGAGGCTTTCTTT.

This clonotype was counted only a few times. V is TRBV24-1 and J is TRBJ2-1, with TRBD2 matching over 11 bases. Germline V gene lookup returns CDR1 KGHDR and CDR2 SFDVKD. The CDR3 has 16 residues. Germline trimming cut 8 bases from V and 8 bases from J; bases unmatched to any gene: 13. The CDR3 nucleotides are TGTGCCACCATGGGGTCTAGCGGGAGGTTTTTTTATGAGCAGTTCTTC. It yields the protein CATMGSSGRFFYEQFF.

The rearrangement links TRBV5-1 to TRBJ1-2; D is unresolved. V shed 0 bases and J shed 5 bases, with 5 bases lying between them. The CDR3 is 12 amino acids. Per germline, CDR1 SGHRS and CDR2 YFSETQ. CDR3 in amino acids: CASSLGEYGYTF. DNA for the CDR3: TGCGCCAGCAGCTTGGGAGAGTATGGCTACACCTTC.

This chain uses TRBV27 with TRBJ2-1, with 12 bases that match TRBD2. The V gene's germline CDR1 is MNHEY and CDR2 SMNVEV (reference sequence). The CDR3 consists of 15 residues. V was clipped by 8 bases and J by 7 bases; unmatched bases: 9. This CDR3 is CASGRASGRVNEQFF. The CDR3 DNA reads as TGTGCCAGCGGTCGGGCTAGCGGGAGGGTAAATGAGCAGTTCTTC.

This clonotype was seen a few times. The chain uses TRBV4-2 and TRBJ2-3; 7 bases align to TRBD2. This CDR3 has 16 amino acids. V shed 1 base, J shed 1 base, and the junction held 5 bases outside the gene matches. Per the germline V gene, CDR1 is LGHNA and CDR2 is YNFKEQ. This chain's CDR3 is CASSQAAGEGTDTQYF. The CDR3 DNA follows: TGTGCCAGCAGCCAAGCTGCGGGAGAGGGCACAGATACGCAGTATTTT.

To note about this clonotype: This sequence may be a read error, since a much larger clone differs from it by one base. This sequence joins TRBV29-1 and TRBJ2-5; D unclear. The germline V and J ends were trimmed by 4 bases and 3 bases, with 12 bases remaining between them. CDR3 length: 13 residues. Germline V gene data show CDR1 as SQVTM and CDR2 as ANQGSEA. The CDR3 region has the DNA TGCAGCGTTGCGGCCAGCGAAGAAGAGACCCAGTACTTC. Encoded protein: CSVAASEEETQYF.

This chain links TRBV2 with TRBJ2-3, with 11 bases matching TRBD2. The CDR3 loop spans 17 amino acids. V shed 2 bases and J 4 bases; nucleotides not matched to a gene: 8. From germline, CDR1 is SNHLY and CDR2 FYNNEI. The CDR3: CASSEFWLAGGADTQYF. The CDR3 nucleotides are TGTGCCAGCAGTGAATTTTGGCTAGCGGGGGGTGCAGATACGCAGTATTTT.

The rearrangement joins TRBV6-1 to TRBJ2-5, with D possibly TRBD1 on 6 matching bases. The V end was cut by 5 bases, the J end by 3 bases, with 10 bases between. This CDR3 is 13 amino acids long. Germline V gene data show CDR1 as MNHNS and CDR2 as SASEGT. CDR3 region: CASSKDREETQYF. DNA of the CDR3: TGTGCCAGCAGTAAGGACAGAGAAGAGACCCAGTACTTC.

The V call is TRBV20-1, the J call TRBJ2-5, with D uncertain. The CDR3 has 15 residues. Germline V gene data show CDR1 as DFQATT and CDR2 as SNEGSKA (reference sequence). V was trimmed by 1 base and J by 1 base, leaving 13 bases between them. CDR3 DNA: TGCAGTGCTAGAGTGGGATCCAGGAGCCAAGAGACCCAGTACTTC. Translating it yields CSARVGSRSQETQYF.

This clonotype has just a few counts. The gene calls are TRBV9 and TRBJ2-3, with TRBD2 matching over 12 bases. After removal of 4 bases from V and 6 bases from J, the junction contained 12 bases not matched to a gene. The CDR3 consists of 17 residues. The germline CDR1 and CDR2 sequences are SGDLS and YYNGEE. CDR3 in DNA: TGTGCCAGCAGCCCAGGGGCTAGCGGGGGGGCCATTGATACGCAGTATTTT. It encodes CASSPGASGGAIDTQYF.

This clonotype was counted a few times. The rearrangement joins TRBV7-2 to TRBJ2-7; weak D call: TRBD1 (6 bases). Trimming stripped 6 bases from V and 2 bases from J, with 17 bases between. The CDR3 has 15 amino acids. Germline-derived CDR1 and CDR2 are SGHTA and FQGNSA. CDR3 residues: CASSFGTTGTYEQYF. Written as DNA, the CDR3 is TGTGCCAGCAGTTTTGGGACCACAGGGACCTACGAGCAGTACTTC. Based on the CDR3 plus reference TRBV7-2 and TRBJ2-7, the full variable domain is GAGVSQSPSNKVTEKGKDVELRCDPISGHTALYWYRQSLGQGLEFLIYFQGNSAPDKSGLPSDRFSAERTGGSVSTLTIQRTQQEDSAVYLCASSFGTTGTYEQYFGPGTRLTVT.

The chain recombines TRBV7-2 with TRBJ2-6; 8 bases are a match to TRBD1. Germline loops: CDR1 SGHTA, CDR2 FQGNSA. The CDR3 length is 17 residues. The ends lost 5 bases at V and 1 base at J; junction bases unmatched: 7. In DNA, the CDR3 is TGTGCCAGCAGCGATCCAGGGGGCTTGTCTGGGGCCAACGTCCTGACTTTC. This gives the protein CASSDPGGLSGANVLTF.

The chain joins TRBV10-3 to TRBJ1-4; D not resolved. CDR3 length: 12 residues. Germline assignment: CDR1 ENHRY and CDR2 SYGVKD. Trimming shortened V by 2 bases and J by 8 bases, and 6 bases separated the two germline ends. This CDR3 is CAISEESEKLFF. CDR3 bases: TGTGCCATCAGTGAGGAATCCGAAAAACTGTTTTTT.

This clonotype was counted only a few times. V gene TRBV11-2 combines with J gene TRBJ2-7, with no clear D. The germline gives CDR1 SGHAT, CDR2 FQNNGV. The length of the CDR3 is 13 residues. V shed 4 bases and J shed 5 bases, with 12 bases lying between them. The chain's CDR3 is CASSSTPKDEQYF. Written as DNA, the CDR3 is TGTGCCAGCAGCTCAACGCCTAAGGACGAGCAGTACTTC.

The V gene is TRBV7-9, the J gene TRBJ2-7; 8 nucleotides align to TRBD2. Germline lookup yields CDR1 SEHNR and CDR2 FQNEAQ (reference sequence). This CDR3 comprises 16 residues. V dropped 5 bases and J dropped 7; count of bases not matched to a gene: 16. CDR3 region: CASSPRGTGGLREQYF. CDR3 nucleotides: TGTGCCAGCAGCCCCCGAGGGACGGGGGGGCTTCGGGAGCAGTACTTC.

This clonotype appeared a few times. The CDR3 region is CASSSGTSGNPDTQYF. DNA of the CDR3: TGTGCCAGCAGTTCAGGGACTAGCGGGAACCCAGATACGCAGTATTTT. The chain is built from TRBV12-3 or TRBV12-4 and TRBJ2-3; TRBD2 matches at 13 bases. V was pared by 4 bases and J by 4 bases, with 5 bases of the junction left unmatched. The CDR3 totals 16 residues.

In its sample, this clonotype was seen a few times. A much larger clone lies a single base off, so this may be a read error. The V gene is TRBV12-3 or TRBV12-4, the J gene TRBJ2-1, with D perhaps assigned TRBD1 or TRBD2 (5 bases each). This CDR3 is built from 12 residues. The V end was cut by 6 bases, the J end by 12 bases, with 15 bases between. The CDR3 spells CASSLAVGGQFF. CDR3 coding DNA: TGTGCCAGCAGCCTGGCGGTTGGGGGGCAGTTCTTC.

V and J are TRBV7-8 and TRBJ1-5, with a weak D call TRBD1 (5 bases). Germline V gene data show CDR1 as SGHVS and CDR2 as FQNEAQ. Trimming stripped 3 bases from V and 6 bases from J, with 15 bases between. This CDR3 has 15 amino acids. The DNA of the CDR3 is TGTGCCAGCAGCTTTAGCGAGGCAGGGAGTCAGCCCCAGCATTTT. It encodes CASSFSEAGSQPQHF.

The table lists this clonotype with a few counts. The chain uses TRBV6-4 and TRBJ2-3; D uncertain. Trimming shortened V by 0 bases and J by 0 bases, and 10 bases separated the two germline ends. The germline V gene has CDR1 MRHNA and CDR2 SNTAGT. CDR3 size: 16 residues. CDR3 amino acids: CASSDSGDPSTDTQYF. The CDR3, as DNA: TGTGCCAGCAGTGACTCTGGAGACCCTAGCACAGATACGCAGTATTTT.

The chain links TRBV10-2 to TRBJ1-5; D may be TRBD1 (5 bases). The CDR3 runs 13 residues. V lost 3 bases and J lost 6, with 9 bases in between. Germline assignment: CDR1 WSHSY and CDR2 SAAADI. DNA of the CDR3: TGCGCCAGCAGTGACAGGGTAGGTCAGCCCCAGCATTTT. Protein product: CASSDRVGQPQHF.

The CDR3 DNA reads TGTGCCAGCAGTGTAGCGGGAGGTTTCGAGGAGACCCAGTACTTC. Translating it yields CASSVAGGFEETQYF. V and J are TRBV25-1 and TRBJ2-5; 10 bases are a match to TRBD2. The CDR3 extends over 15 amino acids. The germline V gene encodes CDR1 MGHDK and CDR2 SYGVNS. Losses at the gene ends were 4 bases for V and 5 bases for J; bases not matched to a gene: 7.

V gene TRBV12-3 or TRBV12-4 combines with J gene TRBJ2-1; D gene uncertain. This CDR3 is built from 14 residues. Trimming took 3 bases from V and 9 from J, leaving 15 bases between them. CDR3 region: CASSFAQDGSEQFF. The CDR3 DNA reads TGTGCCAGCAGTTTTGCTCAGGATGGCAGTGAGCAGTTCTTC.

For this clonotype: The junction does not match germline at one end; this may be a read error. The J gene is TRBJ1-2, the V gene TRBV7-8; 8 bases match TRBD1. Looked up from germline, CDR1 is SGHVS and CDR2 is FQNEAQ. The CDR3 contains 16 residues. CDR3 nucleotide sequence: TGTGCCAGCAGTTTCACCGGACAGGGTGGACTTCATGGCAACACCTTC. Its protein product is CASSFTGQGGLHGNTF.